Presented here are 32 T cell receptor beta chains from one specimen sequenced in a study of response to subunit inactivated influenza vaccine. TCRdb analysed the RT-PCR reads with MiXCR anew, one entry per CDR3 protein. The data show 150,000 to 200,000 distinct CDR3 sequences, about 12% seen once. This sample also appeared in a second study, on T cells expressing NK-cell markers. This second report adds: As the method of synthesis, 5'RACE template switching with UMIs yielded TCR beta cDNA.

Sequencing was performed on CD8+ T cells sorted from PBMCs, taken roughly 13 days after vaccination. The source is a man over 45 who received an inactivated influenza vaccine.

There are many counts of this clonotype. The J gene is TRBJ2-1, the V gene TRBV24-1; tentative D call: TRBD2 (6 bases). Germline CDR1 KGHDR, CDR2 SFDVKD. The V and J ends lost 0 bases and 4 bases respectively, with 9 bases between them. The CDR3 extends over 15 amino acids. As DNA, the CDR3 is TGTGCCACCAGTGATTTGCTGGGGGGATACAATGAGCAGTTCTTC. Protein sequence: CATSDLLGGYNEQFF.

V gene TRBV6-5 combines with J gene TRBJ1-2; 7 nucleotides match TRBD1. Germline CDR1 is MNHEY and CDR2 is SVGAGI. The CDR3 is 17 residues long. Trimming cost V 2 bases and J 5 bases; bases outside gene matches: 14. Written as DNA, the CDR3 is TGTGCCAGCAGTTACCACCGGGACAGAGGCCTTGGATATGGCTACACCTTC. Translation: CASSYHRDRGLGYGYTF.

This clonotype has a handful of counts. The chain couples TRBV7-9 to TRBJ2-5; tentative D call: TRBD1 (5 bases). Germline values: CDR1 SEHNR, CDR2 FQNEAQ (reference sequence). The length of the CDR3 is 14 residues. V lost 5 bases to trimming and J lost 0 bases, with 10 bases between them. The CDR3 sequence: CASSLRQYQETQYF. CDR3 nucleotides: TGTGCCAGCAGCCTCAGACAGTACCAAGAGACCCAGTACTTC.

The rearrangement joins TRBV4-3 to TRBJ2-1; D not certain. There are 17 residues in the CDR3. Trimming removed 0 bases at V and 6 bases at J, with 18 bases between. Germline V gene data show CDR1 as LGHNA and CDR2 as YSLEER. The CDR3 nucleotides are TGCGCCAGCAGCCAAGATAGGATCTCCTACTCGATCAATGAGCAGTTCTTC. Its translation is CASSQDRISYSINEQFF.

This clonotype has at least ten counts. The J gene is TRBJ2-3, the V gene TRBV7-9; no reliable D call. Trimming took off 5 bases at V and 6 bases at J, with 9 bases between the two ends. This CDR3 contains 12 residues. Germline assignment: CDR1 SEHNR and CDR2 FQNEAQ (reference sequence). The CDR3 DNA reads TGTGCCAGCAGCCTTCAGTCGGATACGCAGTATTTT. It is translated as CASSLQSDTQYF.

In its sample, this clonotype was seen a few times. Here the CDR3 DNA reads TGCGCCAGCAGTACGGACAGGGGTAATTATGAGCAGTTCTTC. It yields the protein CASSTDRGNYEQFF. The genes are TRBV4-3 and TRBJ2-1; 9 nucleotides line up with TRBD1. This CDR3 spans 14 amino acids. After removal of 6 bases from V and 8 bases from J, the junction contained 8 bases not matched to a gene. Germline values: CDR1 LGHNA, CDR2 YSLEER.

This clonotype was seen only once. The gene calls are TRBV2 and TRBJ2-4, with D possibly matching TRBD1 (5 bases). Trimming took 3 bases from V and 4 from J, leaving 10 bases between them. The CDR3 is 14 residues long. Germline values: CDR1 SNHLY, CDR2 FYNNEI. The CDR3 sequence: CASSEGQGKNIQYF. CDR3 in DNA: TGTGCCAGCAGTGAGGGGCAGGGAAAAAACATTCAGTACTTC.

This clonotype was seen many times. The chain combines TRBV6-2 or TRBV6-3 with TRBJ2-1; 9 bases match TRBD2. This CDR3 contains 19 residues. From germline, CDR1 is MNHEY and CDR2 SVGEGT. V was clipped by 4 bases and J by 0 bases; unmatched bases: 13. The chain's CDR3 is CASSFRTSAIMSSYNEQFF. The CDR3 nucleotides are TGTGCCAGCAGTTTCCGGACTAGCGCAATCATGTCCTCCTACAATGAGCAGTTCTTC.

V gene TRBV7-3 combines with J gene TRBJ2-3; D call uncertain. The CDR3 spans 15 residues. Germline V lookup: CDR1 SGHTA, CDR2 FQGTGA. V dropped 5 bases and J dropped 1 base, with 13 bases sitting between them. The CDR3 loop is CASSTVGSGTDTQYF. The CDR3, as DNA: TGTGCCAGCAGCACGGTGGGGTCGGGCACAGATACGCAGTATTTT.

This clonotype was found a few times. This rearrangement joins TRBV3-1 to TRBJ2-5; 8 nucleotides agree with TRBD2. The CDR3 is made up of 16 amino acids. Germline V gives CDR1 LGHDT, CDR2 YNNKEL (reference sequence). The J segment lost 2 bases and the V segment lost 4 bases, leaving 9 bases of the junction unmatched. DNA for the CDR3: TGTGCCAGCAGCCCCACCCGGGAGGGCCGACAAGAGACCCAGTACTTC. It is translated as CASSPTREGRQETQYF.

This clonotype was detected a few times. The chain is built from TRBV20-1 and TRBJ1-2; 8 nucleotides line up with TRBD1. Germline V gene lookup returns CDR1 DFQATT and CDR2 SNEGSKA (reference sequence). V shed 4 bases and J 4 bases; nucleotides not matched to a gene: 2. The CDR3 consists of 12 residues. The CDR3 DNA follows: TGCAGTGCTACACAGGGGGGCTATGGCTACACCTTC. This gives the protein CSATQGGYGYTF.

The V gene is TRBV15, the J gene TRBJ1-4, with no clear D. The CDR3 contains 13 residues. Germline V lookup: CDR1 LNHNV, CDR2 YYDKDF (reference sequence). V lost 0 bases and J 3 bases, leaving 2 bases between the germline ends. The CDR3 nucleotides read TGTGCCACCAGCAGAGACCCTAATGAAAAACTGTTTTTT. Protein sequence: CATSRDPNEKLFF. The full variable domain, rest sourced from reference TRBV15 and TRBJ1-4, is DAMVIQNPRYQVTQFGKPVTLSCSQTLNHNVMYWYQQKSSQAPKLLFHYYDKDFNNEADTPDNFQSRRPNTSFCFLDIRSPGLGDTAMYLCATSRDPNEKLFFGSGTQLSVL.

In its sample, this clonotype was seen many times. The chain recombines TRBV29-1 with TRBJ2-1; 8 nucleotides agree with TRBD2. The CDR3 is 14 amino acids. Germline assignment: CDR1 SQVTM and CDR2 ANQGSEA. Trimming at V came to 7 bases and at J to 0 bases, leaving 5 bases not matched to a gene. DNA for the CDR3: TGCAGCGGCAAGCGGGGGAGCTCCTACAATGAGCAGTTCTTC. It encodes CSGKRGSSYNEQFF.

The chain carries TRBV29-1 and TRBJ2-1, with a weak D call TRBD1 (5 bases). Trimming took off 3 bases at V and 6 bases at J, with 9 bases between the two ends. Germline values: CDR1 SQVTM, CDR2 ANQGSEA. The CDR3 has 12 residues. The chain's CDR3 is CSVENDSNEQFF. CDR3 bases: TGCAGCGTTGAGAACGACAGCAATGAGCAGTTCTTC.

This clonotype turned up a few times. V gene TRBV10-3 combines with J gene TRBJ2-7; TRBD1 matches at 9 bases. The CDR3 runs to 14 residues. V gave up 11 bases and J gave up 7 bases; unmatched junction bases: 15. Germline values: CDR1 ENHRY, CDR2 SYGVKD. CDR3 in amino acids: CAVSPGTGRQEQYF. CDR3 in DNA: TGTGCCGTAAGCCCCGGGACAGGGAGGCAAGAGCAGTACTTC.

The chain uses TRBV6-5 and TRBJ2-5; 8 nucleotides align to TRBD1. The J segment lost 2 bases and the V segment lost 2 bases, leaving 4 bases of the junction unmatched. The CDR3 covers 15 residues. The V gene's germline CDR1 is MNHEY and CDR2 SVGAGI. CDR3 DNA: TGTGCCAGCAGTTACGGGACAGGAACTCAAGAGACCCAGTACTTC. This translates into CASSYGTGTQETQYF.

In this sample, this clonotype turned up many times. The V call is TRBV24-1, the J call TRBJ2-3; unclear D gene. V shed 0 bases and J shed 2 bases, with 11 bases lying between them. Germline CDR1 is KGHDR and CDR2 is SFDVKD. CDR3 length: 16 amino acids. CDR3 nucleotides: TGTGCCACCAGTGATTTGGGCTCGTTAAACACAGATACGCAGTATTTT. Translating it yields CATSDLGSLNTDTQYF.

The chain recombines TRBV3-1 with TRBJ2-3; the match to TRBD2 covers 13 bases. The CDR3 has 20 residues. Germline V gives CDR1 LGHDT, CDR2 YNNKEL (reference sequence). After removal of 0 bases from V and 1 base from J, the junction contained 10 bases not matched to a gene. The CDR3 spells CASSQDWTSGSPAGTDTQYF. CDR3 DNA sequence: TGTGCCAGCAGCCAAGACTGGACTAGCGGGAGTCCCGCAGGCACAGATACGCAGTATTTT.

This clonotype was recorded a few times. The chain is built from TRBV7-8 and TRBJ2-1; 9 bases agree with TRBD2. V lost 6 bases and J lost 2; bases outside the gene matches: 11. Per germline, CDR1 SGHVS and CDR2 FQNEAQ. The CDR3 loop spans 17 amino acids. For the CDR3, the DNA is TGTGCCAGCAGGCCCTACCCCGGCGGGGGGGCCTACAATGAGCAGTTCTTC. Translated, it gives CASRPYPGGGAYNEQFF.

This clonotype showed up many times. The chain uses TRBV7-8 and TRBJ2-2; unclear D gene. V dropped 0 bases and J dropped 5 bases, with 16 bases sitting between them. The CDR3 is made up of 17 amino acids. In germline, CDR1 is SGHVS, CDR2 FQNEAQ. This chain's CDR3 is CASSLAGPGHPTGELFF. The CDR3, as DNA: TGTGCCAGCAGCTTAGCCGGCCCCGGTCATCCGACCGGGGAGCTGTTTTTT.

CDR3 loop: CASIPSGGATDTQYF. In DNA form, the CDR3 reads TGTGCCAGCATCCCTAGCGGGGGGGCAACAGATACGCAGTATTTT. The chain uses TRBV3-1 and TRBJ2-3, with 12 bases aligning to TRBD2. The V gene's germline CDR1 is LGHDT and CDR2 YNNKEL (reference sequence). The CDR3 runs to 15 residues. V lost 7 bases and J lost 3; bases outside the gene matches: 5.

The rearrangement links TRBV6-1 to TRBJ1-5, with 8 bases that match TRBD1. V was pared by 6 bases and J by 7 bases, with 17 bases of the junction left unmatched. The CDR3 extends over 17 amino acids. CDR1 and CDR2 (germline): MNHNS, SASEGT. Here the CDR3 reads CASRTTGQVAFGQPQHF. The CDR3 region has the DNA TGTGCCAGCAGGACGACGGGACAGGTGGCCTTCGGGCAGCCCCAGCATTTT.

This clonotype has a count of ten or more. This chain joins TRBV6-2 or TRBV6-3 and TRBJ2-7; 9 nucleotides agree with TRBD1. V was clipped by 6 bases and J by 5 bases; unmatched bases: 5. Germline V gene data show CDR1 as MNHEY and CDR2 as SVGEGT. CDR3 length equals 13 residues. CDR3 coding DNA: TGTGCCAGCAGCCCCGGGACAGGGAACGAGCAGTACTTC. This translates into CASSPGTGNEQYF.

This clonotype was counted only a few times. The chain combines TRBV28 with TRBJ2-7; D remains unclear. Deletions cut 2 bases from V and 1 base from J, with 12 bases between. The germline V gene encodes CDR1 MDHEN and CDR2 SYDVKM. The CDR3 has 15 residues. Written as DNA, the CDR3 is TGTGCCAGCAGTTTAACTGTGCTCCCATCCTACGAGCAGTACTTC. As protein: CASSLTVLPSYEQYF.

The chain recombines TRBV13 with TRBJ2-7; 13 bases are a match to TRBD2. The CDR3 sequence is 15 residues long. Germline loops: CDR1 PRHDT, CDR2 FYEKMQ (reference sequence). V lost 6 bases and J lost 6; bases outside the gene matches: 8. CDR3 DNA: TGTGCCAGCAGTCTAGCGGGACTAGCGGGACGCGAGCAGTACTTC. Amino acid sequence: CASSLAGLAGREQYF. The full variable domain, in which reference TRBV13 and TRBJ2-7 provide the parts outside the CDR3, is AAGVIQSPRHLIKEKRETATLKCYPIPRHDTVYWYQQGPGQDPQFLISFYEKMQSDKGSIPDRFSAQQFSDYHSELNMSSLELGDSALYFCASSLAGLAGREQYFGPGTRLTVT.

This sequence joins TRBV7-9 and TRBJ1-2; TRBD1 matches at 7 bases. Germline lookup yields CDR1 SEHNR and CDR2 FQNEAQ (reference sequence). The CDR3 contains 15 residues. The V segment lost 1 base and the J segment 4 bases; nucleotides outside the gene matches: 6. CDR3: CASSLGDSYLYGYTF. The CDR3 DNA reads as TGTGCCAGCAGCTTAGGGGACAGTTACCTCTATGGCTACACCTTC.

The CDR3: CASSQGVPGGGGYEQYF. The CDR3 coding sequence is TGTGCCAGCAGCCAAGGAGTTCCTGGCGGGGGAGGCTACGAGCAGTACTTC. The chain uses TRBV4-2 and TRBJ2-7, with TRBD2 matching over 7 bases. The CDR3 extends over 17 amino acids. The germline V gene has CDR1 LGHNA and CDR2 YNFKEQ. Unmatched junction bases numbered 12, after V lost 1 base and J lost 3 bases.

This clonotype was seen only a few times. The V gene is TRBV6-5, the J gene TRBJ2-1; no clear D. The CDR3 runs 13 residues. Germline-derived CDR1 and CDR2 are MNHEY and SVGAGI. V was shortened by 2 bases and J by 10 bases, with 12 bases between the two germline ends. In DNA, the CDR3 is TGTGCCAGCAGTTACAACGCATTCGGGGAGCAGTTCTTC. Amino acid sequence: CASSYNAFGEQFF.

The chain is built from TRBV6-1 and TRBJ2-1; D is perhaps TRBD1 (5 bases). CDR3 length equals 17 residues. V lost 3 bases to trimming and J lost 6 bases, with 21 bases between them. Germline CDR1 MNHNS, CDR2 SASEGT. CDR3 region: CASSELPKGRVSNEQFF. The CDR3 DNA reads TGTGCCAGCAGTGAGCTCCCGAAGGGGCGCGTTTCCAATGAGCAGTTCTTC.

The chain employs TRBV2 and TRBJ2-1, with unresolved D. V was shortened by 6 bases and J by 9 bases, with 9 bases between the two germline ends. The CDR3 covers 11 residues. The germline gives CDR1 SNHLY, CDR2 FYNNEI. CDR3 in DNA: TGTGCCAGCAGCGAAAAGGGTGAGCAGTTCTTC. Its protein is CASSEKGEQFF.

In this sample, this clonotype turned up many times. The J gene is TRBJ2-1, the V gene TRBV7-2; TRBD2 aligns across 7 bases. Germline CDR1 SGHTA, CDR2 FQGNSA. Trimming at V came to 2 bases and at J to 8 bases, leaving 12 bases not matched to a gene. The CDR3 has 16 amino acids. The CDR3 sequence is CASSLLLRGGSDEQFF. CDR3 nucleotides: TGTGCCAGCAGCTTATTACTTAGGGGAGGGTCGGATGAGCAGTTCTTC.

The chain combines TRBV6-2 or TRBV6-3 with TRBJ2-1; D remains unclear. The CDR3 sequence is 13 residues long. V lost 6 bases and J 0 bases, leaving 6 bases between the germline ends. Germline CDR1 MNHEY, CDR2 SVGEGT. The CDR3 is CASSTNSYNEQFF. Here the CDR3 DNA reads TGTGCCAGCAGCACAAACTCCTACAATGAGCAGTTCTTC.